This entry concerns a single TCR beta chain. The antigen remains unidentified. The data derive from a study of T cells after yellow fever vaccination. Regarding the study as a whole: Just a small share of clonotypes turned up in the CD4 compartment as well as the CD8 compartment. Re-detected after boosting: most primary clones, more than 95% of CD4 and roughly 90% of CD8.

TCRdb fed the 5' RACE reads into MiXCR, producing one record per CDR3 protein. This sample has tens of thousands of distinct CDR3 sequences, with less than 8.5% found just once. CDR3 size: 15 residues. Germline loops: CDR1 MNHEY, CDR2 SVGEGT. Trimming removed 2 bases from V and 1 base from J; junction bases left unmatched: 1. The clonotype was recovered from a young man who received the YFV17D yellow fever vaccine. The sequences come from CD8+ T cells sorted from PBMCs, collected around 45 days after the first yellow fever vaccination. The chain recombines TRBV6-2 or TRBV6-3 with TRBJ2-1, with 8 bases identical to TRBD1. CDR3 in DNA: TGTGCCAGCAGTTACACAGGGGGTTCCTACAATGAGCAGTTCTTC. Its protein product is CASSYTGGSYNEQFF.